The rows below give T cell receptor beta chains drawn from one sample of a study of cytomegalovirus exposure and HLA in healthy donors. The repertoire was sequenced with immunoSEQ multiplex PCR; TCRdb's copy has only in-frame clones and lacks some. The sample yields about 120,000 clones, 74% seen once. Sequencing used PBMCs. The source is a human donor in good health. Each CDR3 is given with its conserved first and last residue. The order of the fields is V gene, clone size, J gene, D gene, CDR3 DNA, CDR3 protein. A D gene is named only where the DNA matches it firmly. Clone size, where shown, is once, few, many, or a class for clones that have expanded.

TRBV7-8	-	TRBJ1-1	-	TGTGCCAGCAGCCTCACGGACGGGAATTTCGAAGCTTTCTTT	CASSLTDGNFEAFF
TRBV5-1	-	TRBJ2-1	TRBD2	TGCGCCAGCAGCCCGGGACTAGCGGGCCGTCTCTCCTACAATGAGCAGTTCTTC	CASSPGLAGRLSYNEQFF
TRBV18	few	TRBJ2-6	TRBD1	TGTGCCAGCTCACCACCCTTTGGACAGGGATCCGGGGCCAACGTCCTGACTTTC	CASSPPFGQGSGANVLTF
TRBV28	-	TRBJ2-3	-	TGTGCCAGCAGTTTAGGGCTCGCCTCTCGCACAGATACGCAGTATTTT	CASSLGLASRTDTQYF
TRBV29-1	once	TRBJ2-2	TRBD1	TGCAGCGTGGGGACAGGGAACACCGGGGAGCTGTTTTTT	CSVGTGNTGELFF
TRBV27	-	TRBJ2-3	-	TGTGCCAGCAGGATTTGGGGGGGGCCGAGCACAGATACGCAGTATTTT	CASRIWGGPSTDTQYF
TRBV27	-	TRBJ2-1	-	TGTGCCAGCAGTTGGGGGGGCCTGCTTCTAAGCAATGAGCAGTTCTTC	CASSWGGLLLSNEQFF
TRBV5-1	-	TRBJ2-2	TRBD1	TGCGCCAGCAGCTTGGCTCAGGGGGTCGCCGGGGAGCTGTTTTTT	CASSLAQGVAGELFF
TRBV5-1	once	TRBJ2-1	TRBD2	TGCGCCAGCAGCATCACTAGCGGGAGTCACAATGAGCAGTTCTTC	CASSITSGSHNEQFF
TRBV5-5	-	TRBJ1-2	TRBD1	TGTGCCAGCAGCATATTACTCCGGGACAGGGTCGTCAACTATGGCTACACCTTC	CASSILLRDRVVNYGYTF
TRBV10-2	-	TRBJ2-7	TRBD2	TGCGCCAGCATAGCGGGAGGCCCTCCCTACGAGCAGTACTTC	CASIAGGPPYEQYF
TRBV7-6	-	TRBJ2-5	TRBD1	TGTGCCAGCAGCTCCAACAGGGGAGAGACCCAGTACTTC	CASSSNRGETQYF
TRBV28	-	TRBJ1-2	TRBD1	TGTGCCAGCAGTTTGGGGACAGGGACGAACTATGGCTACACCTTC	CASSLGTGTNYGYTF
TRBV10-2	-	TRBJ2-4	-	TGCGCCAGCAGAGAAGGACACCTAAACATTCAGTACTTC	CASREGHLNIQYF
TRBV27	-	TRBJ1-6	TRBD1	TGTGCCAGCAGTTTAGAGACAGGGTCCCTTTCACCCCTCCACTTT	CASSLETGSLSPLHF
TRBV2	-	TRBJ1-3	TRBD1	TGTGCCAGCAGAGCAGGGACAGCTGGAAACACCATATATTTT	CASRAGTAGNTIYF
TRBV28	-	TRBJ2-5	-	TGTGCCAGCAAGTCCCCCAGACTACGGCAGACCCAGTACTTC	CASKSPRLRQTQYF
TRBV4-3	few	TRBJ2-1	TRBD2	TGCGCCAGCAGCCAAGAACCGGCGGGGGTCCGATCGTACAATGAGCAGTTCTTC	CASSQEPAGVRSYNEQFF
TRBV5-1	-	TRBJ2-6	-	TGCGCCAGCAGCTTGACAGGGTCCGGGGCCAACGTCCTGACTTTC	CASSLTGSGANVLTF
TRBV18	-	TRBJ1-1	TRBD1	TGTGCCAGCTCAGTCGGTTCAGGACAGGGTGAAGCTTTCTTT	CASSVGSGQGEAFF
TRBV6-1	-	TRBJ1-2	TRBD1	TGTGCCAGCAGGTTGGGGACAGGAGGAAACTATGGCTACACCTTC	CASRLGTGGNYGYTF
TRBV28	few	TRBJ1-5	-	TGTGCCAGCAGTTTAATAGCGGGGATGGACAATCAGCCCCAGCATTTT	CASSLIAGMDNQPQHF
TRBV30	-	TRBJ2-1	-	TGTGCCTGGAGTGTAGACGGCAGGGAGGATGAGCAGTTCTTC	CAWSVDGREDEQFF
TRBV5-8	-	TRBJ2-7	TRBD1	TGTGCCAGCAGCCTCCCCGGGACAGGGGATAGGGAGCAGTACTTC	CASSLPGTGDREQYF
TRBV5-1	-	TRBJ2-5	TRBD2	TGCGCCAGCAGCGCTGGGACTAGCGGCCAAGAGACCCAGTACTTC	CASSAGTSGQETQYF
TRBV5-1	-	TRBJ1-2	TRBD1	TGCGCCAGCAGCTCGACAGGGGCGGCTGGCTACACCTTC	CASSSTGAAGYTF
TRBV6-1	many	TRBJ2-3	TRBD2	TGTGCCAGCAGGGGACTAGCGGGGGGGCCAGATACGCAGTATTTT	CASRGLAGGPDTQYF
TRBV6-4	-	TRBJ2-3	TRBD2	TGTGCCAGCAGTGAAACTAGCGGGGGCACAGATACGCAGTATTTT	CASSETSGGTDTQYF
TRBV7-3	few	TRBJ2-4	-	TGTGCCAGCAGCTTAAGGAGCCCAATGGGAGTGCTAGAAGCCAAAAACATTCAGTACTTC	CASSLRSPMGVLEAKNIQYF
TRBV19	-	TRBJ1-5	-	TGTGCCAGTAGTATTTCAGGGTCTTCGGTTGAATATAGCAATCAGCCCCAGCATTTT	CASSISGSSVEYSNQPQHF
TRBV7-2	-	TRBJ2-1	TRBD1	TGTGCCAGCAGCTTAGGACCTAAAACGACAGGGGTAAAGTTCTTC	CASSLGPKTTGVKFF
TRBV6-1	few	TRBJ2-3	-	TGTGCCAGCAGGGCGGGGAACACAGATACGCAGTATTTT	CASRAGNTDTQYF
TRBV5-4	-	TRBJ2-1	-	TGTGCCAGCAGCTTGAACTCCCAGGGGGAGCAGTTCTTC	CASSLNSQGEQFF